Listed below are T cell receptor beta chains from one sample, sequenced in a study of a mutant IDH1 vaccine in newly diagnosed glioma. Their target antigens are unknown. TCRdb keeps only in-frame clones here, not all; method: immunoSEQ multiplex PCR. The repertoire consists of about 25,000 clones, with approximately 80% occurring once and the leading ten covering roughly a tenth. The source was PBMCs, collected from a glioma patient whose treatment included an IDH1 peptide vaccine. Receptors originate from a man between 35 and 55 years old with glioma. Both conserved end residues are part of each CDR3. The D gene is left open where the match is weak. Some rows mark clone size as missing; the rest say once, few, many or name a class of expanded clone.

CDR3 protein: CASSFGENTEAFF
CDR3 DNA: TGTGCCAGCAGCTTTGGGGAAAACACTGAAGCTTTCTTT
J gene: TRBJ1-1
V gene: TRBV5-1
D gene: NA
clone size: NA

CDR3 protein: CASSPAGMNTEAFF
CDR3 DNA: TGTGCCAGCAGCCCCGCAGGGATGAACACTGAAGCTTTCTTT
J gene: TRBJ1-1
V gene: TRBV14
D gene: NA
clone size: NA

CDR3 protein: CASSLTEWGNTQYF
CDR3 DNA: TGCGCCAGCAGCTTGACCGAATGGGGAAATACGCAGTATTTT
J gene: TRBJ2-3
V gene: TRBV5-1
D gene: NA
clone size: NA

CDR3 protein: CASSLPGQDTQYF
CDR3 DNA: TGTGCCAGCAGTTTACCCGGACAAGATACGCAGTATTTT
J gene: TRBJ2-3
V gene: TRBV28
D gene: NA
clone size: NA

CDR3 protein: CASRSAGTRHTEAFF
CDR3 DNA: TGTGCCAGCAGATCCGCCGGGACTCGGCACACTGAAGCTTTCTTT
J gene: TRBJ1-1
V gene: TRBV7-9
D gene: NA
clone size: NA

CDR3 protein: CASTDGQGDQPQHF
CDR3 DNA: TGTGCCAGCACCGACGGACAGGGTGATCAGCCCCAGCATTTT
J gene: TRBJ1-5
V gene: TRBV21-1
D gene: NA
clone size: NA

CDR3 protein: CASSSRGISDTQYF
CDR3 DNA: TGTGCCAGCAGCTCAAGGGGGATCTCAGATACGCAGTATTTT
J gene: TRBJ2-3
V gene: TRBV5-5
D gene: NA
clone size: NA

CDR3 protein: CASSPGGGNQPQHF
CDR3 DNA: TGTGCCAGCAGCCCCGGGGGGGGCAATCAGCCCCAGCATTTT
J gene: TRBJ1-5
V gene: TRBV4-2
D gene: NA
clone size: NA

CDR3 protein: CASSAGTGTEAFF
CDR3 DNA: TGTGCCAGCAGCGCCGGAACGGGGACTGAAGCTTTCTTT
J gene: TRBJ1-1
V gene: TRBV9
D gene: NA
clone size: NA

CDR3 protein: CASSLAMQAFF
CDR3 DNA: TGTGCCAGCAGCTTAGCGATGCAAGCTTTCTTT
J gene: TRBJ1-1
V gene: TRBV11-2
D gene: NA
clone size: medium-sized

CDR3 protein: CASSLPGGRKAFF
CDR3 DNA: TGTGCCAGCAGTCTTCCAGGGGGGAGGAAAGCTTTCTTT
J gene: TRBJ1-1
V gene: TRBV6-1
D gene: TRBD1
clone size: NA

CDR3 protein: CASSLGDSSTDTQYF
CDR3 DNA: TGTGCCAGCAGTTTAGGGGACAGTTCAACAGATACGCAGTATTTT
J gene: TRBJ2-3
V gene: TRBV28
D gene: TRBD1
clone size: NA

CDR3 protein: CASSSTGTGGNTGELFF
CDR3 DNA: TGCGCCAGCAGCTCGACTGGGACAGGGGGAAACACCGGGGAGCTGTTTTTT
J gene: TRBJ2-2
V gene: TRBV5-1
D gene: TRBD1
clone size: NA

CDR3 protein: CASSLDPVTGGVYGYTF
CDR3 DNA: TGTGCCAGCAGCTTAGATCCGGTGACAGGGGGCGTCTATGGCTACACCTTC
J gene: TRBJ1-2
V gene: TRBV11-3
D gene: TRBD1
clone size: NA

CDR3 protein: CASSLPGQALYGYTF
CDR3 DNA: TGTGCCAGCAGTCTTCCGGGACAGGCCCTCTATGGCTACACCTTC
J gene: TRBJ1-2
V gene: TRBV28
D gene: TRBD1
clone size: NA

CDR3 protein: CASSMLGLETQYF
CDR3 DNA: TGTGCCAGTAGTATGTTGGGATTGGAGACCCAGTACTTC
J gene: TRBJ2-5
V gene: TRBV19
D gene: NA
clone size: NA

CDR3 protein: CASSLPEGSETQYF
CDR3 DNA: TGCGCCAGCAGCTTGCCGGAGGGCTCCGAGACCCAGTACTTC
J gene: TRBJ2-5
V gene: TRBV5-1
D gene: NA
clone size: NA

CDR3 protein: CASRHRDAYEQYF
CDR3 DNA: TGTGCCAGCAGACACCGGGATGCCTACGAGCAGTACTTC
J gene: TRBJ2-7
V gene: TRBV6-1
D gene: NA
clone size: NA

CDR3 protein: CASSQDLSGWNGYTF
CDR3 DNA: TGTGCCAGCAGCCAAGATCTGTCGGGGTGGAACGGCTACACCTTC
J gene: TRBJ1-2
V gene: TRBV14
D gene: NA
clone size: NA

CDR3 protein: CASSRDIEKRNTIYF
CDR3 DNA: TGTGCCAGCAGCCGGGACATTGAGAAAAGAAACACCATATATTTT
J gene: TRBJ1-3
V gene: TRBV7-6
D gene: NA
clone size: NA

CDR3 protein: CASSLNGREKDTQYF
CDR3 DNA: TGTGCCAGCAGCTTAAACGGGAGGGAAAAAGATACGCAGTATTTT
J gene: TRBJ2-3
V gene: TRBV11-2
D gene: TRBD2
clone size: NA

CDR3 protein: CASSLGLYNEQFF
CDR3 DNA: TGTGCCAGCAGTTTGGGACTTTACAATGAGCAGTTCTTC
J gene: TRBJ2-1
V gene: TRBV27
D gene: NA
clone size: NA

CDR3 protein: CASNRGGSTEAFF
CDR3 DNA: TGTGCCAGTAATAGAGGGGGGAGCACTGAAGCTTTCTTT
J gene: TRBJ1-1
V gene: TRBV19
D gene: NA
clone size: NA

CDR3 protein: CASSFGGQETQYF
CDR3 DNA: TGTGCCAGCAGCTTCGGGGGTCAGGAGACCCAGTACTTC
J gene: TRBJ2-5
V gene: TRBV7-2
D gene: NA
clone size: NA

CDR3 protein: CASSSRDRGETEAFF
CDR3 DNA: TGCGCCAGCAGCTCACGGGACAGGGGAGAGACTGAAGCTTTCTTT
J gene: TRBJ1-1
V gene: TRBV5-1
D gene: TRBD1
clone size: NA

CDR3 protein: CATRGLAGDTGELFF
CDR3 DNA: TGTGCCACCAGGGGACTAGCGGGAGACACCGGGGAGCTGTTTTTT
J gene: TRBJ2-2
V gene: TRBV5-5
D gene: TRBD2
clone size: NA

CDR3 protein: CASSISGSNSNQPQHF
CDR3 DNA: TGTGCCAGTAGTATCTCGGGCAGCAATTCCAATCAGCCCCAGCATTTT
J gene: TRBJ1-5
V gene: TRBV19
D gene: NA
clone size: few

CDR3 protein: CASSEGQGPGYTF
CDR3 DNA: TGTGCCAGCAGTGAGGGTCAGGGACCTGGCTACACCTTC
J gene: TRBJ1-2
V gene: TRBV6-1
D gene: NA
clone size: NA

CDR3 protein: CASSLARWGSEAFF
CDR3 DNA: TGTGCCAGCAGTTTAGCCCGCTGGGGGTCTGAAGCTTTCTTT
J gene: TRBJ1-1
V gene: TRBV27
D gene: NA
clone size: few

CDR3 protein: CASSQQGPQETQYF
CDR3 DNA: TGTGCCAGCAGCCAACAGGGGCCCCAAGAGACCCAGTACTTC
J gene: TRBJ2-5
V gene: TRBV6-5
D gene: TRBD1
clone size: few

CDR3 protein: CASSLAIAGNEQFF
CDR3 DNA: TGTGCCAGCAGCTTAGCGATAGCGGGCAATGAGCAGTTCTTC
J gene: TRBJ2-1
V gene: TRBV7-2
D gene: TRBD2
clone size: NA

CDR3 protein: CASSSGPTAAFF
CDR3 DNA: TGTGCCAGCAGTTCCGGACCTACCGCGGCTTTCTTT
J gene: TRBJ1-1
V gene: TRBV28
D gene: NA
clone size: NA

CDR3 protein: CASSLTGYGYTF
CDR3 DNA: TGTGCCAGCAGCTTGACAGGCTATGGCTACACCTTC
J gene: TRBJ1-2
V gene: TRBV5-8
D gene: NA
clone size: once

CDR3 protein: CASRGGWDTEAFF
CDR3 DNA: TGTGCCAGCAGGGGTGGTTGGGACACTGAAGCTTTCTTT
J gene: TRBJ1-1
V gene: TRBV28
D gene: NA
clone size: NA

CDR3 protein: CASSLGGRGTGELFF
CDR3 DNA: TGTGCCAGCAGCTTAGGCGGGAGGGGCACCGGGGAGCTGTTTTTT
J gene: TRBJ2-2
V gene: TRBV7-6
D gene: TRBD2
clone size: NA

CDR3 protein: CASSLGAGAEAFF
CDR3 DNA: TGTGCCAGCAGCTTGGGGGCGGGCGCTGAAGCTTTCTTT
J gene: TRBJ1-1
V gene: TRBV7-2
D gene: NA
clone size: NA

CDR3 protein: CASSPLISPEKLFF
CDR3 DNA: TGTGCCAGCAGTCCCCTAATCTCCCCCGAAAAACTGTTTTTT
J gene: TRBJ1-4
V gene: TRBV27
D gene: NA
clone size: NA

CDR3 protein: CASRLTGELFF
CDR3 DNA: TGTGCCAGCAGGCTCACCGGGGAGCTGTTTTTT
J gene: TRBJ2-2
V gene: TRBV6-5
D gene: NA
clone size: NA

CDR3 protein: CASSLGGVSTYEQYF
CDR3 DNA: TGTGCCAGCAGCTTAGGAGGGGTCAGTACCTACGAGCAGTACTTC
J gene: TRBJ2-7
V gene: TRBV7-6
D gene: NA
clone size: NA

CDR3 protein: CASSLVEGYIYEQYF
CDR3 DNA: TGTGCCAGCAGCTTAGTTGAAGGGTATATCTACGAGCAGTACTTC
J gene: TRBJ2-7
V gene: TRBV11-2
D gene: NA
clone size: NA

CDR3 protein: CASSPGGEGRNEQFF
CDR3 DNA: TGTGCCAGCAGTCCGGGGGGGGAGGGAAGGAATGAGCAGTTCTTC
J gene: TRBJ2-1
V gene: TRBV5-4
D gene: TRBD2
clone size: once